These 28 T cell receptor beta chains were all obtained from the same sample, sequenced in a study of blood T cell repertoires in COVID-19. Measured with immunoSEQ multiplex PCR; TCRdb has only the in-frame clones, and not every one. The repertoire holds 70,000 to 75,000 clones, with less than 95% as singletons. The sequenced sample was peripheral blood. The receptor source for this set is a woman younger than 35 with acute or convalescent COVID-19.

The chain combines TRBV15 with TRBJ1-6; 7 positions agree with TRBD1. V lost 5 bases to trimming and J lost 8 bases; unmatched junction nucleotides: 6. The CDR3 sequence is 14 residues long. The germline V gene encodes CDR1 LNHNV and CDR2 YYDKDF (reference sequence). The DNA of the CDR3 is TGTGCCACCAGCGAGGGGGCAATGGATTCACCCCTCCACTTT. This gives the protein CATSEGAMDSPLHF. The variable domain in full, completed from reference TRBV15 and TRBJ1-6, reads DAMVIQNPRYQVTQFGKPVTLSCSQTLNHNVMYWYQQKSSQAPKLLFHYYDKDFNNEADTPDNFQSRRPNTSFCFLDIRSPGLGDTAMYLCATSEGAMDSPLHFGNGTRLTVT.

This sequence joins TRBV4-1 and TRBJ2-7; D is ambiguous. This CDR3 contains 15 residues. V lost 1 base and J 3 bases, leaving 13 bases between the germline ends. Germline V gene data show CDR1 as MGHRA and CDR2 as YSYEKL. In nucleotides, the CDR3 is TGCGCCAGCAGCCAAGGGCTTTCTCCTCGCTACGAGCAGTACTTC. Translated, it gives CASSQGLSPRYEQYF.

V gene TRBV3-1 (or the pseudogene TRBV3-2) combines with J gene TRBJ2-1; a possible D gene is TRBD2 (7 bases). The CDR3 runs 18 residues. Between the trimmed V and J ends, which lost 0 bases and 3 bases, there was a span of 18 bases. Germline V gives CDR1 LGHDT, CDR2 YNNKEL (reference sequence). The CDR3 loop reads CASSQELGWGGHYNEQFF. CDR3 DNA: TGTGCCAGCAGCCAAGAATTGGGTTGGGGGGGCCACTACAATGAGCAGTTCTTC.

V gene TRBV2 combines with J gene TRBJ2-7, with a possible D match to TRBD1 (6 bases). Trimming left V 5 bases short and J 3 bases short, with 11 bases between. The V gene's germline CDR1 is SNHLY and CDR2 FYNNEI. The CDR3 extends over 13 amino acids. CDR3 DNA sequence: TGTGCCAGCAGTTCGGACAGAGGCTACGAGCAGTACTTC. Its translation: CASSSDRGYEQYF.

The rearrangement uses TRBV5-1 and TRBJ2-1; TRBD2 matches 11 bases. Per germline, CDR1 SGHRS and CDR2 YFSETQ. The CDR3 length is 15 residues. The J segment lost 9 bases and the V segment lost 0 bases, leaving 5 bases of the junction unmatched. CDR3 nucleotides: TGCGCCAGCAGCTTGGTTCTAGCGGGAGGAGGTGAGCAGTTCTTC. This codes for CASSLVLAGGGEQFF.

The chain uses TRBV16 and TRBJ2-1; D may be TRBD2 (6 bases). The CDR3 contains 13 residues. Germline V gene sequence: CDR1 KGHSY, CDR2 FQNENV. Between the trimmed V and J ends, which lost 3 bases and 6 bases, there was a span of 9 bases. The DNA for the CDR3 is TGTGCCAGCAGCCAGGCGACTAGCAATGAGCAGTTCTTC. It yields the protein CASSQATSNEQFF.

The rearrangement joins TRBV5-4 to TRBJ2-5, with 10 bases fitting TRBD2. The CDR3 is 15 residues long. J lost 4 bases, V lost 4 bases, and 7 bases had no gene match. Germline lookup yields CDR1 SGHNT and CDR2 YYREEE (reference sequence). In DNA form, the CDR3 reads TGTGCCAGCAGCCATACTAGCGGGATCTTAGAGACCCAGTACTTC. Protein: CASSHTSGILETQYF.

The rearrangement uses TRBV19 and TRBJ2-1; 11 nucleotides agree with TRBD1. The CDR3 consists of 15 residues. J gave up 7 bases and V 4 bases, and 6 bases lay outside the gene matches. Germline CDR1 is LNHDA and CDR2 is SQIVND (reference sequence). The CDR3 loop is CASSKDRGRGNEQFF. The CDR3 nucleotides read TGTGCCAGTAGTAAGGACAGGGGGCGAGGGAATGAGCAGTTCTTC.

This chain links TRBV10-2 with TRBJ2-1; TRBD1 matches 9 bases. This CDR3 region has 14 residues. Looked up from germline, CDR1 is WSHSY and CDR2 is SAAADI. Trimming cost V 7 bases and J 5 bases; bases outside gene matches: 6. CDR3 amino acids: CASKTGQGDNEQFF. CDR3 bases: TGCGCCAGCAAAACGGGACAGGGAGACAATGAGCAGTTCTTC.

This rearrangement joins TRBV28 to TRBJ2-3, with 11 bases fitting TRBD2. CDR1 and CDR2 from the germline V gene are MDHEN and SYDVKM. Germline trimming cut 6 bases from V and 4 bases from J; bases unmatched to any gene: 6. This CDR3 is built from 15 residues. The CDR3 is CASRLLAGGPDTQYF. CDR3 bases: TGTGCCAGCAGGTTGCTAGCGGGAGGCCCAGATACGCAGTATTTT. Together with reference TRBV28 and TRBJ2-3, the CDR3 gives the full variable domain: DVKVTQSSRYLVKRTGEKVFLECVQDMDHENMFWYRQDPGLGLRLIYFSYDVKMKEKGDIPEGYSVSREKKERFSLILESASTNQTSMYLCASRLLAGGPDTQYFGPGTRLTVL.

V is TRBV6-5 and J is TRBJ2-7, with D perhaps matching TRBD1 (6 bases). V was cut by 6 bases and J by 3 bases, with 18 bases left in between. Germline CDR1 and CDR2: MNHEY and SVGAGI. The CDR3 runs 15 residues. This CDR3 reads CASRLPQGLDYEQYF. The CDR3 DNA reads as TGTGCCAGCAGACTCCCACAGGGTTTGGACTACGAGCAGTACTTC.

This clone was counted only a few times. V and J are TRBV30 and TRBJ2-7; a possible D gene is TRBD1 (6 bases). This CDR3 is built from 12 residues. V shed 1 base and J shed 4 bases, with 8 bases lying between them. Germline CDR1 reads GTSNPN; CDR2 reads SVGIG (reference sequence). The CDR3 is CAWSEQGYEQYF. CDR3 coding DNA: TGTGCCTGGAGTGAACAGGGATACGAGCAGTACTTC.

The rearrangement links TRBV28 to TRBJ1-2; no clear D. Trimming cost V 6 bases and J 7 bases, with 15 bases left between them. Germline V gives CDR1 MDHEN, CDR2 SYDVKM. The CDR3 is 13 amino acids. For the CDR3, the DNA is TGTGCCAGCAGCTTAAGGAGAGTGGCTGGCTACACCTTC. This encodes CASSLRRVAGYTF.

V usage is TRBV6-5 and J usage is TRBJ1-2; the match to TRBD1 covers 9 bases. Germline V lookup: CDR1 MNHEY, CDR2 SVGAGI. The junction had 10 bases not matched to a gene; V was cut back by 4 bases and J by 7 bases. The CDR3 is made up of 15 amino acids. In DNA, the CDR3 is TGTGCCAGCAGTTCCACAGGGGGCATCGGTGGTGGCTACACCTTC. Amino acids: CASSSTGGIGGGYTF.

The J gene is TRBJ2-1, the V gene TRBV4-1, with 9 nucleotides matching TRBD2. Per germline, CDR1 MGHRA and CDR2 YSYEKL. The ends lost 0 bases at V and 5 bases at J; junction bases unmatched: 5. This CDR3 has 16 amino acids. The CDR3 sequence: CASSQDQGLAHNEQFF. The DNA of the CDR3 is TGCGCCAGCAGCCAAGACCAGGGACTAGCCCACAATGAGCAGTTCTTC.

V usage is TRBV12-3 or TRBV12-4 and J usage is TRBJ1-1; 7 bases fit TRBD1. V gave up 5 bases and J gave up 3 bases; unmatched junction bases: 3. This CDR3 comprises 13 residues. CDR3 loop: CASSDRVDTEAFF. The CDR3 DNA reads TGTGCCAGCAGTGACAGGGTAGACACTGAAGCTTTCTTT.

V usage is TRBV5-1 and J usage is TRBJ2-3; 7 bases are a match to TRBD1. CDR3 length: 14 residues. The germline V gene has CDR1 SGHRS and CDR2 YFSETQ. V was clipped by 0 bases and J by 4 bases; unmatched bases: 2. The DNA of the CDR3 is TGCGCCAGCAGCTTGGGAGGGGGCGCAGATACGCAGTATTTT. The encoded protein is CASSLGGGADTQYF.

The chain is built from TRBV7-2 and TRBJ1-1, with D unresolved. The CDR3 consists of 13 residues. V lost 5 bases, J lost 1 base, and 8 bases lay in between. Germline assignment: CDR1 SGHTA and CDR2 FQGNSA. Written as DNA, the CDR3 is TGTGCCAGCAGCCCCGCGGGGAACACTGAAGCTTTCTTT. It codes for CASSPAGNTEAFF.

The chain joins TRBV28 to TRBJ1-5; D may be TRBD1 (5 bases). The V gene's germline CDR1 is MDHEN and CDR2 SYDVKM. Trimming cost V 2 bases and J 7 bases, with 12 bases left between them. The CDR3 is made up of 14 amino acids. The CDR3 DNA reads TGTGCCAGCAGTTTAGGTTCGGGGGAACAGCCCCAGCATTTT. Protein: CASSLGSGEQPQHF.

This clone was seen only a few times. The rearrangement joins TRBV5-1 to TRBJ1-1; no clear D. V was clipped by 0 bases and J by 1 base, with 4 bases between them. The CDR3 consists of 13 residues. Looked up from germline, CDR1 is SGHRS and CDR2 is YFSETQ. This CDR3 is CASSLAENTEAFF. The CDR3, as DNA: TGCGCCAGCAGCTTGGCAGAGAACACTGAAGCTTTCTTT.

This chain links TRBV10-2 with TRBJ1-2, with TRBD1 as a possible D gene (6 bases). Germline CDR1 and CDR2: WSHSY and SAAADI. V lost 5 bases to trimming and J lost 7 bases, with 17 bases between them. The CDR3 has 14 amino acids. The DNA of the CDR3 is TGCGCCAGCAGTTTTTCTGGGGGCGAAAGTGGCTACACCTTC. Its protein is CASSFSGGESGYTF.

This chain links TRBV4-1 with TRBJ1-2, with a possible D match to TRBD1 (6 bases). Germline V gene data show CDR1 as MGHRA and CDR2 as YSYEKL. V was shortened by 5 bases and J by 4 bases, with 17 bases between the two germline ends. CDR3 size: 15 residues. The CDR3: CASSSGTRSPYGYTF. CDR3 DNA sequence: TGCGCCAGCAGCTCCGGGACACGATCCCCCTATGGCTACACCTTC.

A single count supports this clone. The J gene is TRBJ1-4, the V gene TRBV7-8; 7 bases fit TRBD1. The ends lost 4 bases at V and 8 bases at J; junction bases unmatched: 19. From germline, CDR1 is SGHVS and CDR2 FQNEAQ. The CDR3 extends over 18 amino acids. DNA for the CDR3: TGTGCCAGCAGCTCTTACCCCTTTTACAGGGGCGTTTTAGAAAAACTGTTTTTT. This translates into CASSSYPFYRGVLEKLFF.

V gene TRBV7-2 combines with J gene TRBJ1-2, with D perhaps matching TRBD1 (5 bases). The CDR3 has 15 amino acids. Germline CDR1 is SGHTA and CDR2 is FQGNSA. Trimming removed 5 bases from V and 4 bases from J, with 17 bases in between. CDR3 residues: CASSLNGGFGYGYTF. The CDR3, as DNA: TGTGCCAGCAGCCTCAACGGGGGGTTTGGCTATGGCTACACCTTC.

The J gene is TRBJ1-2, the V gene TRBV19; D is possibly TRBD1 (6 bases). The CDR3 loop spans 16 amino acids. CDR1 LNHDA and CDR2 SQIVND come from the germline V gene (reference sequence). Trimming cost V 5 bases and J 2 bases, with 18 bases left between them. The DNA of the CDR3 is TGTGCCAGTAGTCCAGGACGGCGAGGGACAAACTATGGCTACACCTTC. Amino acids: CASSPGRRGTNYGYTF.

The gene calls are TRBV30 and TRBJ1-1, with TRBD1 identical over 7 bases. The CDR3 has 14 amino acids. Trimming cost V 3 bases and J 8 bases; bases outside gene matches: 12. Looked up from germline, CDR1 is GTSNPN and CDR2 is SVGIG (reference sequence). CDR3 DNA sequence: TGTGCCTGGAGGGGAAAGGGGGCGCGGTCCGAAGCTTTCTTT. This encodes CAWRGKGARSEAFF.

The sample holds a few counts of this clone. The chain couples TRBV28 to TRBJ2-5; 9 nucleotides match TRBD2. CDR3 length: 15 residues. Germline loops: CDR1 MDHEN, CDR2 SYDVKM. Unmatched junction bases numbered 10, after V lost 5 bases and J lost 6 bases. CDR3 sequence: CASSGPLAGAKTQYF. DNA for the CDR3: TGTGCCAGCAGTGGCCCATTAGCGGGGGCTAAGACCCAGTACTTC.

The V gene is TRBV6-5, the J gene TRBJ2-1; 7 nucleotides line up with TRBD2. V shed 6 bases, J shed 3 bases, and the junction held 2 bases outside the gene matches. Looked up from germline, CDR1 is MNHEY and CDR2 is SVGAGI. This CDR3 is built from 13 residues. CDR3 nucleotides: TGTGCCAGCAGGCAGCGGGACTACAATGAGCAGTTCTTC. Amino acids: CASRQRDYNEQFF.